The 29 T cell receptor beta chains listed next were all sequenced from one sample in a study of Ad26.COV2.S vaccination and SARS-CoV-2 variants. Treatment denoted: roughly 18 received Ad26.COV2.S at low or high dose, single or two shots; about 5 received placebo; per-sample allocation not given. Samples were taken on day 63 after the first vaccine or placebo injection. Only in-frame clones appear in the TCRdb table, and some are missing; sequencing was by immunoSEQ multiplex PCR. The sample gives about 350,000 clones, about 88% of which show up once; roughly a tenth is in the top ten. This specimen consisted of peripheral blood, obtained in a trial of Ad26.COV2.S vaccine versus placebo. The receptors come from a person between 18 and 65 years old who received the Ad26.COV2.S COVID-19 vaccine or a placebo.

The gene calls are TRBV28 and TRBJ1-3; no clear D. Germline values: CDR1 MDHEN, CDR2 SYDVKM. The CDR3 has 12 amino acids. With 0 bases removed from V and 7 bases from J, the gap between germline ends came to 4 bases. DNA of the CDR3: TGTGCCAGCAGTTTATGGGGGAACACCATATATTTT. As protein: CASSLWGNTIYF.

The gene calls are TRBV5-1 and TRBJ2-1, with D maybe TRBD2 (6 bases). The germline CDR1 and CDR2 sequences are SGHRS and YFSETQ. This CDR3 comprises 14 residues. With 3 bases removed from V and 6 bases from J, the gap between germline ends came to 13 bases. Here the CDR3 reads CASSWRRGFNEQFF. The DNA of the CDR3 is TGCGCCAGCAGCTGGCGGCGGGGTTTCAATGAGCAGTTCTTC.

V and J are TRBV18 and TRBJ2-6; 10 positions match TRBD1. CDR3 size: 13 residues. Germline CDR1 and CDR2: KGHSH and LQKENI. V lost 8 bases and J lost 9; bases outside the gene matches: 4. CDR3 protein: CASRTGGDNVLTF. As DNA, the CDR3 is TGTGCCAGCAGGACAGGGGGTGACAACGTCCTGACTTTC.

The rearrangement joins TRBV28 to TRBJ1-1; D might be TRBD1 (5 bases). The CDR3 consists of 12 residues. Trimming pared 4 bases from V and 5 bases from J, leaving 8 bases between. Per the germline V gene, CDR1 is MDHEN and CDR2 is SYDVKM. This CDR3 reads CASSSGRTEAFF. The CDR3 coding sequence is TGTGCCAGCAGTTCAGGGAGAACTGAAGCTTTCTTT.

The genes are TRBV9 and TRBJ2-3; TRBD1 agrees at 10 bases. Per the germline V gene, CDR1 is SGDLS and CDR2 is YYNGEE. The V gene end was trimmed by 4 bases and the J gene end by 2 bases; junction bases not matched to a gene: 7. The CDR3 contains 16 residues. The DNA of the CDR3 is TGTGCCAGCAGCCCCTGGACAGGGGGAAACACAGATACGCAGTATTTT. Its translation is CASSPWTGGNTDTQYF.

The rearrangement uses TRBV27 and TRBJ1-5, with D possibly being TRBD1 (6 bases). The DNA end is a closer match to TRBJ2-3, so the J assignment may be wrong. CDR1 is MNHEY and CDR2 is SMNVEV in the germline V gene (reference sequence). The CDR3 sequence is 15 residues long. This chain's CDR3 is CASSLYGTPTQPQYF. CDR3 in DNA: TGTGCCAGCAGTTTATACGGGACACCTACCCAGCCCCAGTATTTT.

This clone was detected only a few times. V gene TRBV6-5 combines with J gene TRBJ1-5, with D tentatively TRBD1 (5 bases). The CDR3 contains 16 residues. Trimming pared 3 bases from V and 5 bases from J, leaving 17 bases between. Per germline, CDR1 MNHEY and CDR2 SVGAGI. CDR3 sequence: CASSYNQGLSDQPQHF. The DNA of the CDR3 is TGTGCCAGCAGTTATAACCAGGGTCTATCGGATCAGCCCCAGCATTTT.

The chain is built from TRBV9 and TRBJ2-3, with 10 bases that match TRBD2. The junction had 4 bases not matched to a gene; V was cut back by 1 base and J by 5 bases. CDR3 size: 15 residues. Germline CDR1 reads SGDLS; CDR2 reads YYNGEE. CDR3 DNA sequence: TGTGCCAGCAGCGTAAGAGTAGCGGGGGGAGATACGCAGTATTTT. Protein sequence: CASSVRVAGGDTQYF.

The V call is TRBV3-1 (or the pseudogene TRBV3-2), the J call TRBJ1-5; 11 bases align to TRBD1. CDR1 and CDR2 (germline): LGHDT, YNNKEL (reference sequence). J lost 4 bases, V lost 3 bases, and 5 bases had no gene match. This CDR3 has 16 residues. The CDR3 region has the DNA TGTGCCAGCAGCCAGACCGGGACAGGGGGAAATCAGCCCCAGCATTTT. Translated, it gives CASSQTGTGGNQPQHF.

J is TRBJ1-5 and V is TRBV3-1 (or the pseudogene TRBV3-2), with D unresolved. Germline CDR1 LGHDT, CDR2 YNNKEL (reference sequence). The CDR3 is 16 amino acids. The germline V and J ends were trimmed by 1 base and 0 bases, with 10 bases remaining between them. CDR3 residues: CASSQGGPYSNQPQHF. The CDR3 DNA sequence: TGTGCCAGCAGCCAAGGGGGTCCCTATAGCAATCAGCCCCAGCATTTT.

The rearrangement joins TRBV19 to TRBJ2-5; TRBD2 might be the D (6 bases). The CDR3 has 13 residues. Between the trimmed V and J ends, which lost 4 bases and 2 bases, there was a span of 8 bases. CDR1 LNHDA and CDR2 SQIVND come from the germline V gene (reference sequence). CDR3 residues: CASSTSAQETQYF. In DNA form, the CDR3 reads TGTGCCAGTAGTACTAGCGCGCAAGAGACCCAGTACTTC.

The chain uses TRBV6-1 and TRBJ1-2; D is uncertain. V was pared by 3 bases and J by 0 bases, with 11 bases between. This CDR3 has 15 amino acids. Germline CDR1 reads MNHNS; CDR2 reads SASEGT. The CDR3 DNA sequence: TGTGCCAGCAGTGAGGGCCCGGGGTCTAACTATGGCTACACCTTC. Translation: CASSEGPGSNYGYTF.

This chain links TRBV19 with TRBJ1-3; D perhaps matches TRBD1 (5 bases). The CDR3 consists of 14 residues. Trimming removed 9 bases at V and 6 bases at J, with 18 bases between. The germline gives CDR1 LNHDA, CDR2 SQIVND (reference sequence). Here the CDR3 DNA reads TGTGCCAGCACCCGGGACGGATCTTCAAACACCATATATTTT. Protein: CASTRDGSSNTIYF.

This chain links TRBV10-3 with TRBJ2-3; TRBD1 agrees at 8 bases. Losses at the gene ends were 9 bases for V and 0 bases for J; bases not matched to a gene: 8. Per the germline V gene, CDR1 is ENHRY and CDR2 is SYGVKD. The CDR3 length is 15 residues. In nucleotides, the CDR3 is TGTGCCATAGGCGGAGGGGACAGGAGCACAGATACGCAGTATTTT. Translated, it gives CAIGGGDRSTDTQYF.

J is TRBJ1-2 and V is TRBV5-5, with D possibly matching TRBD1 (6 bases). CDR1 is SGHKS, CDR2 YYEKEE, per germline (reference sequence). This CDR3 region has 16 residues. Trimming removed 3 bases from V and 2 bases from J, with 17 bases in between. The CDR3 coding sequence is TGTGCCAGCAGCTGGACCCCGGGGGGCGCGAACTATGGCTACACCTTC. Translating gives CASSWTPGGANYGYTF.

The V gene is TRBV28, the J gene TRBJ2-2; D remains unclear. V shed 5 bases and J shed 5 bases, with 9 bases lying between them. This CDR3 comprises 13 residues. CDR1 and CDR2 (germline): MDHEN, SYDVKM. The CDR3 loop is CASSRTETGELFF. Here the CDR3 DNA reads TGTGCCAGCAGTCGAACAGAGACCGGGGAGCTGTTTTTT.

The CDR3 loop is CASSRSGMRETQYF. The CDR3 bases are TGTGCCAGCAGCCGTAGCGGGATGCGGGAGACCCAGTACTTC. V gene TRBV7-3 combines with J gene TRBJ2-5; 8 bases line up with TRBD2. J was trimmed by 5 bases and V by 5 bases; bases with no gene match: 7. The V gene's germline CDR1 is SGHTA and CDR2 FQGTGA. The length of the CDR3 is 14 residues.

This clone has just one count. The chain couples TRBV4-1 to TRBJ1-1; D is ambiguous. V was clipped by 4 bases and J by 1 base, with 16 bases between them. CDR3 size: 16 residues. Germline-derived CDR1 and CDR2 are MGHRA and YSYEKL. CDR3 sequence reads: CASSRGRGATNTEAFF. The CDR3 nucleotides read TGCGCCAGCAGCCGAGGGCGGGGAGCCACGAACACTGAAGCTTTCTTT.

This chain joins TRBV18 and TRBJ2-3, with 8 bases that match TRBD2. The germline V gene has CDR1 KGHSH and CDR2 LQKENI. CDR3 length: 16 residues. Losses at the gene ends were 1 base for V and 0 bases for J; bases not matched to a gene: 3. CDR3 DNA sequence: TGTGCCAGCTCACCACAGGCGGGGGGAAGCACAGATACGCAGTATTTT. Translated: CASSPQAGGSTDTQYF.

The V gene is TRBV7-8, the J gene TRBJ1-1, with a possible D match to TRBD1 (5 bases). In germline, CDR1 is SGHVS, CDR2 FQNEAQ. The CDR3 has 12 amino acids. V dropped 1 base and J dropped 10 bases, with 10 bases sitting between them. The CDR3 bases are TGTGCCAGCAGCTTAGAGGGGTATCGAGCTTTCTTT. Amino acid sequence: CASSLEGYRAFF. Full variable domain (remainder filled in from reference TRBV7-8 and TRBJ1-1): GAGVSQSPRYKVAKRGQDVALRCDPISGHVSLFWYQQALGQGPEFLTYFQNEAQLDKSGLPSDRFFAERPEGSVSTLKIQRTQQEDSAVYLCASSLEGYRAFFGQGTRLTVV.

The chain combines TRBV7-2 with TRBJ1-1; tentative D call: TRBD1 (6 bases). The CDR3 runs 14 residues. The V gene's germline CDR1 is SGHTA and CDR2 FQGNSA. V lost 4 bases, J lost 5 bases, and 14 bases lay in between. The CDR3 region is CASSSQGSGTEAFF. In DNA form, the CDR3 reads TGTGCCAGCAGCTCTCAGGGGTCGGGTACTGAAGCTTTCTTT.

V gene TRBV10-2 combines with J gene TRBJ2-7; 7 bases are a match to TRBD1. This CDR3 is built from 14 residues. The germline V gene has CDR1 WSHSY and CDR2 SAAADI. Unmatched junction bases numbered 7, after V lost 5 bases and J lost 3 bases. CDR3 nucleotides: TGCGCCAGCAGTACCGGGACAGTAGTCTACGAGCAGTACTTC. It codes for CASSTGTVVYEQYF.

The genes are TRBV10-3 and TRBJ2-3; 7 bases line up with TRBD1. Losses at the gene ends were 6 bases for V and 0 bases for J; bases not matched to a gene: 9. The CDR3 covers 16 residues. CDR1 ENHRY and CDR2 SYGVKD come from the germline V gene. The CDR3 region is CAISPRDSYSTDTQYF. CDR3 DNA sequence: TGTGCCATCAGCCCCAGGGACAGCTATAGCACAGATACGCAGTATTTT.

The V call is TRBV7-3, the J call TRBJ2-7; 7 nucleotides align to TRBD2. Trimming removed 5 bases from V and 3 bases from J; junction bases left unmatched: 10. This CDR3 has 15 residues. Germline CDR1 SGHTA, CDR2 FQGTGA. CDR3 DNA: TGTGCCAGCAGCGTGACGGGAGGTACCATCTACGAGCAGTACTTC. Protein: CASSVTGGTIYEQYF.

The chain couples TRBV21-1 to TRBJ2-7; TRBD2 is the table's D call and was not checked against the DNA. TRBV21-1 has pseudogene status. The CDR3 is 17 residues long. The CDR3: CASNSTGTSGSSYEQYF. CDR3 nucleotide sequence: TGTGCCAGCAACTCGACCGGGACTAGCGGGAGCTCCTACGAGCAGTACTTC.

This clone has a handful of counts. Other DNA sequences within the sample encode an identical CDR3. The rearrangement joins TRBV19 to TRBJ1-5; D is ambiguous. Germline V gene lookup returns CDR1 LNHDA and CDR2 SQIVND (reference sequence). Trimming took 7 bases from V and 0 from J, leaving 7 bases between them. The CDR3 length is 13 residues. The DNA of the CDR3 is TGTGCCAGTACTTCGTATAGCAATCAGCCCCAGCATTTT. Translation gives CASTSYSNQPQHF.

This rearrangement joins TRBV24-1 to TRBJ2-3; 10 positions agree with TRBD2. CDR1 KGHDR and CDR2 SFDVKD come from the germline V gene. There are 17 residues in the CDR3. With V trimmed by 1 base and J by 6 bases, 9 bases remained unmatched. The CDR3 here is CATSDFPGLARGDTQYF. CDR3 DNA: TGTGCCACCAGTGATTTCCCGGGACTAGCGAGGGGCGATACGCAGTATTTT.

This clone was observed many times. The chain couples TRBV27 to TRBJ1-1; the D gene is possibly TRBD1 (6 bases). The V gene lost 8 bases and the J gene lost 4 bases, with 14 bases spanning the gap. The CDR3 sequence is 13 residues long. Germline values: CDR1 MNHEY, CDR2 SMNVEV (reference sequence). For the CDR3, the DNA is TGTGCCAGCGGACTACAGGGAGGCACTGAAGCTTTCTTT. Protein sequence: CASGLQGGTEAFF.

V is TRBV6-2 or TRBV6-3 and J is TRBJ2-5; 11 bases are a match to TRBD2. There are 16 residues in the CDR3. Germline lookup yields CDR1 MNHEY and CDR2 SVGEGT. V lost 6 bases and J lost 5; bases outside the gene matches: 11. CDR3 sequence reads: CASSPGGTSGFETQYF. CDR3 nucleotides: TGTGCCAGCAGCCCCGGCGGGACTAGCGGATTCGAGACCCAGTACTTC.